One and the same sample provided the 18 T cell receptor beta chains below, sequenced in a study of T cell responses to AZD1222 COVID-19 vaccine. Libraries were prepared by immunoSEQ multiplex PCR; TCRdb keeps only in-frame clonotypes and omits some of them. The data contain around 70,000 clones, more than 65% of them singletons. The specimen was peripheral blood, collected on day 0 of MenACWY control vaccination. Receptors originate from an adult in good health.

This sequence joins TRBV27 and TRBJ2-1; no clear D. Germline CDR1 and CDR2: MNHEY and SMNVEV (reference sequence). V lost 3 bases, J lost 1 base, and 13 bases lay in between. The CDR3 runs 16 residues. The CDR3 bases are TGTGCCAGCAGTTTGAGGATTACTCTTTCCTACAATGAGCAGTTCTTC. It yields the protein CASSLRITLSYNEQFF.

This clone was counted a few times. The V call is TRBV6-2 or TRBV6-3, the J call TRBJ1-6, with D tentatively TRBD1 (6 bases). V lost 6 bases to trimming and J lost 8 bases, with 11 bases between them. The CDR3 sequence is 13 residues long. Germline loops: CDR1 MNHEY, CDR2 SVGEGT. The CDR3 protein is CASSLRTDSPLHF. The DNA of the CDR3 is TGTGCCAGCAGCCTCAGGACAGATTCACCCCTCCACTTT.

The sample holds one count of this clone. V gene TRBV14 combines with J gene TRBJ2-3, with no clear D. The CDR3 is made up of 15 amino acids. Per the germline V gene, CDR1 is SGHDN and CDR2 is FVKESK. The V gene lost 7 bases and the J gene lost 6 bases, with 20 bases spanning the gap. This chain's CDR3 is CASKAGNRWSDTQYF. CDR3 DNA: TGTGCCAGCAAGGCCGGCAACCGATGGTCCGATACGCAGTATTTT. Full variable domain (missing parts from reference TRBV14 and TRBJ2-3): EAGVTQFPSHSVIEKGQTVTLRCDPISGHDNLYWYRRVMGKEIKFLLHFVKESKQDESGMPNNRFLAERTGGTYSTLKVQPAELEDSGVYFCASKAGNRWSDTQYFGPGTRLTVL.

This clone was picked up a small number of times. The J gene is TRBJ1-6, the V gene TRBV12-3 or TRBV12-4, with D perhaps matching TRBD1 (5 bases). Between the trimmed V and J ends, which lost 1 base and 10 bases, there was a span of 8 bases. The CDR3 covers 13 residues. The CDR3 loop reads CASSLGGESPLHF. CDR3 nucleotide sequence: TGTGCCAGCAGTTTAGGGGGGGAATCACCCCTCCACTTT.

This clone was found once. The V call is TRBV2, the J call TRBJ1-2; D gene uncertain. CDR3 size: 14 residues. Between the trimmed V and J ends, which lost 7 bases and 3 bases, there was a span of 15 bases. Germline values: CDR1 SNHLY, CDR2 FYNNEI. The CDR3 nucleotides read TGTGCCAGCACCGAGGGTCTGGGCTACTATGGCTACACCTTC. Protein sequence: CASTEGLGYYGYTF.

The rearrangement uses TRBV4-1 and TRBJ1-6; D not certain. CDR1 and CDR2 (germline): MGHRA, YSYEKL. CDR3 length: 16 amino acids. The V gene lost 0 bases and the J gene lost 10 bases, with 16 bases spanning the gap. The CDR3 region is CASSQEGGYLNSPLHF. The CDR3 bases are TGCGCCAGCAGCCAAGAGGGAGGGTATTTAAACTCACCCCTCCACTTT.

The chain is built from TRBV6-5 and TRBJ2-2; TRBD2 is a possible D gene (5 bases). V lost 7 bases and J lost 4, with 7 bases in between. Germline values: CDR1 MNHEY, CDR2 SVGAGI. The CDR3 has 12 amino acids. CDR3 DNA: TGTGCCAGCAATCGGGGCACCGGGGAGCTGTTTTTT. As protein: CASNRGTGELFF.

The J gene is TRBJ2-2, the V gene TRBV6-6; D gene ambiguous. The V and J ends lost 6 bases and 6 bases respectively, with 11 bases between them. The CDR3 is 13 residues long. Germline V gene lookup returns CDR1 MNHNY and CDR2 SVGAGI (reference sequence). As DNA, the CDR3 is TGTGCCAGCAGCACTGGACGGTCCGGGGAGCTGTTTTTT. The encoded protein is CASSTGRSGELFF.

V gene TRBV2 combines with J gene TRBJ1-2; unclear D gene. The CDR3 runs to 12 residues. Germline CDR1 and CDR2: SNHLY and FYNNEI. V lost 4 bases to trimming and J lost 6 bases, with 9 bases between them. CDR3 bases: TGTGCCAGCAGTGTATGGCAGGATGGCTACACCTTC. It yields the protein CASSVWQDGYTF.

V usage is TRBV3-1 (or the pseudogene TRBV3-2) and J usage is TRBJ2-3; D unclear. This CDR3 is 14 amino acids long. Germline V lookup: CDR1 LGHDT, CDR2 YNNKEL (reference sequence). V lost 1 base, J lost 4 bases, and 9 bases lay in between. In DNA form, the CDR3 reads TGTGCCAGCAGCCAAGGATCAGGATCAGATACGCAGTATTTT. It yields the protein CASSQGSGSDTQYF.

V and J are TRBV11-1 and TRBJ2-5, with a tentative D call TRBD1 (6 bases). V was clipped by 5 bases and J by 5 bases, with 15 bases between them. Germline lookup yields CDR1 SGHAT and CDR2 FQDESV (reference sequence). CDR3 size: 14 residues. Written as DNA, the CDR3 is TGTGCCAGCAGCAAAGGCACAGGGTGGGAGACCCAGTACTTC. Protein product: CASSKGTGWETQYF.

V is TRBV7-8 and J is TRBJ1-6; no clear D gene. Germline V gives CDR1 SGHVS, CDR2 FQNEAQ. V lost 0 bases and J lost 9, with 12 bases in between. The CDR3 extends over 15 amino acids. This CDR3 is CASSLAPDRGSPLHF. CDR3 DNA: TGTGCCAGCAGCTTAGCTCCTGACCGTGGTTCACCCCTCCACTTT.

The gene calls are TRBV6-5 and TRBJ1-1, with D possibly TRBD1 on 6 matching bases. This CDR3 spans 13 amino acids. Per the germline V gene, CDR1 is MNHEY and CDR2 is SVGAGI. Trimming cost V 8 bases and J 3 bases, with 13 bases left between them. As DNA, the CDR3 is TGTGCCAGCGAAAGGGGGAGGGACACTGAAGCTTTCTTT. Protein product: CASERGRDTEAFF.

With regard to this clone: Sequence at one end of the junction differs from germline and may be a read error. The rearrangement uses TRBV7-8 and TRBJ2-3, with TRBD2 identical over 7 bases. Germline assignment: CDR1 SGHVS and CDR2 FQNEAQ. This CDR3 has 15 amino acids. The CDR3 region is CASSLLGGSTDTQYF. In DNA form, the CDR3 reads TGTGCCAGCAGCTTATTAGGCGGGAGCACGGATACGCAGTATTTT.

The gene calls are TRBV30 and TRBJ1-6; the D gene is possibly TRBD1 (6 bases). Per the germline V gene, CDR1 is GTSNPN and CDR2 is SVGIG (reference sequence). The CDR3 consists of 14 residues. V lost 2 bases, J lost 13 bases, and 18 bases lay in between. CDR3 sequence (DNA): TGTGCCTGGAGTTTGGGACACGGGGAGGTGCCCCTCCACTTT. Translation: CAWSLGHGEVPLHF.

This rearrangement joins TRBV28 to TRBJ2-7; D call uncertain. V lost 3 bases to trimming and J lost 6 bases, with 9 bases between them. The CDR3 has 12 amino acids. The germline gives CDR1 MDHEN, CDR2 SYDVKM. The CDR3 bases are TGTGCCAGCAGTTTCGTGGGCTCCGAGCAGTACTTC. It translates to CASSFVGSEQYF.

The rearrangement joins TRBV14 to TRBJ1-2; D not certain. Germline assignment: CDR1 SGHDN and CDR2 FVKESK. This CDR3 region has 14 residues. V gave up 4 bases and J gave up 0 bases, with 9 bases separating them. CDR3 region: CASSPYSSNYGYTF. The CDR3 nucleotides are TGTGCCAGCAGCCCTTACAGCTCTAACTATGGCTACACCTTC.

The genes are TRBV19 and TRBJ1-2; D is possibly TRBD1 (6 bases). CDR3 length: 15 residues. V was trimmed by 4 bases and J by 1 base, leaving 13 bases between them. CDR1 is LNHDA, CDR2 SQIVND, per germline (reference sequence). CDR3 bases: TGTGCCAGTAGTACAAAGAAACAGGGTAACTATGGCTACACCTTC. Protein: CASSTKKQGNYGYTF. Complete variable domain (other parts from reference TRBV19 and TRBJ1-2): DGGITQSPKYLFRKEGQNVTLSCEQNLNHDAMYWYRQDPGQGLRLIYYSQIVNDFQKGDIAEGYSVSREKKESFPLTVTSAQKNPTAFYLCASSTKKQGNYGYTFGSGTRLTVV.